This T cell receptor beta chain was identified in a study of monozygotic twins with inflammatory bowel disease. General study points: The results supported no single strong signal or clonotype associated with IBD. TCRbeta diversity (inverse Simpson) was lower in IBD patients than in healthy co-twins. IBD patients shared fewer clonotypes with others than healthy twins, especially with disease activity. Since immunosuppressive treatments differed, patient repertoires may have gained added variability.

A note on this clonotype: The antigen remains unidentified.

Germline CDR1 SGHNT, CDR2 YYREEE (reference sequence). The CDR3 runs 16 residues. TCRdb re-called the 5' RACE reads and catalogs CDR3 proteins one per entry, DNA excluded. This repertoire includes more than 300,000 distinct CDR3 sequences. Material: blood. This sequence was found in a human donor with ulcerative colitis or Crohn's disease, or a healthy co-twin of an affected twin (not recorded which). The V gene is TRBV5-4, the J gene TRBJ2-7; TCRdb outputs TRBD2, but without DNA this stays unchecked. Here the CDR3 reads CASSLGGIRTSTVGYF. Variable domain in full (rest from reference TRBV5-4 and TRBJ2-7): ETGVTQSPTHLIKTRGQQVTLRCSSQSGHNTVSWYQQALGQGPQFIFQYYREEENGRGNFPPRFSGLQFPNYSSELNVNALELDDSALYLCASSLGGIRTSTVGYFGPGTRLTVT.